Shown below are 14 T cell receptor beta chains from a single sample sequenced in a study of OX40 agonist ivuxolimab in advanced cancers. Here immunoSEQ multiplex PCR was the method, and the copy in TCRdb shows in-frame clones only, minus some. The repertoire has about 130,000 clones, roughly 90% of them found once; the top ten carry 0.65% to 0.9%. The sample was CD4+ or CD8+ T cells sorted from blood, taken in a trial of the OX40 agonist ivuxolimab. The receptors originated from an adult with an advanced solid tumor such as melanoma, head and neck, liver or kidney cancer.

The chain is built from TRBV18 and TRBJ2-4, with D possibly being TRBD1 (6 bases). Trimming shortened V by 3 bases and J by 0 bases, and 24 bases separated the two germline ends. The germline gives CDR1 KGHSH, CDR2 LQKENI. The CDR3 sequence is 20 residues long. The CDR3 spells CASSPVAMAGAYLAKNIQYF. The CDR3 DNA reads as TGTGCCAGCTCACCGGTGGCCATGGCAGGGGCCTACTTAGCCAAAAACATTCAGTACTTC. Full variable domain (rest looked up from reference TRBV18 and TRBJ2-4): NAGVMQNPRHLVRRRGQEARLRCSPMKGHSHVYWYRQLPEEGLKFMVYLQKENIIDESGMPKERFSAEFPKEGPSILRIQQVVRGDSAAYFCASSPVAMAGAYLAKNIQYFGAGTRLSVL.

The rearrangement links TRBV19 to TRBJ2-5, with no clear D. The CDR3 runs to 13 residues. Trimming removed 0 bases from V and 5 bases from J, with 7 bases in between. Germline CDR1 and CDR2: LNHDA and SQIVND (reference sequence). CDR3 loop: CASSIEVGETQYF. The DNA of the CDR3 is TGTGCCAGTAGTATAGAGGTGGGGGAGACCCAGTACTTC.

The V gene is TRBV15, the J gene TRBJ1-3, with TRBD1 as a possible D gene (6 bases). CDR3 length: 16 residues. CDR1 is LNHNV, CDR2 YYDKDF, per germline (reference sequence). V was cut by 6 bases and J by 6 bases, with 21 bases left in between. In DNA, the CDR3 is TGTGCCACCAGTCGTGGGCCGACAGGAGTACCAAACACCATATATTTT. It codes for CATSRGPTGVPNTIYF.

A few counts support this clone. In nucleotides, the CDR3 is TGCGCCAGCAGCCTACTCCGGACAGACTTCAATGAGCAGTTCTTC. This codes for CASSLLRTDFNEQFF. The J gene is TRBJ2-1, the V gene TRBV5-1; a possible D gene is TRBD1 (6 bases). The CDR3 is 15 residues long. The V gene lost 4 bases and the J gene lost 6 bases, with 17 bases spanning the gap. The germline V gene encodes CDR1 SGHRS and CDR2 YFSETQ.

The J gene is TRBJ2-6, the V gene TRBV7-9; 7 bases are a match to TRBD1. Trimming took 6 bases from V and 1 from J; bases not matched to a gene: 3. Looked up from germline, CDR1 is SEHNR and CDR2 is FQNEAQ (reference sequence). CDR3 size: 15 residues. CDR3 amino acids: CASSKTGSGANVLTF. CDR3 sequence (DNA): TGTGCCAGCAGTAAGACAGGGTCTGGGGCCAACGTCCTGACTTTC.

The chain carries TRBV29-1 and TRBJ1-1, with D unclear. The CDR3 spans 13 residues. Germline V gene data show CDR1 as SQVTM and CDR2 as ANQGSEA. Trimming removed 5 bases from V and 0 bases from J, with 10 bases in between. For the CDR3, the DNA is TGCAGCGTTCCTAGGGTGCTGAACACTGAAGCTTTCTTT. Its translation: CSVPRVLNTEAFF. The whole variable domain, remainder taken from reference TRBV29-1 and TRBJ1-1, is SAVISQKPSRDICQRGTSLTIQCQVDSQVTMMFWYRQQPGQSLTLIATANQGSEATYESGFVIDKFPISRPNLTFSTLTVSNMSPEDSSIYLCSVPRVLNTEAFFGQGTRLTVV.

The chain carries TRBV6-1 and TRBJ2-2; D is possibly TRBD2 (5 bases). V was pared by 1 base and J by 7 bases, with 7 bases between. The CDR3 covers 13 residues. Germline V gives CDR1 MNHNS, CDR2 SASEGT. CDR3 amino acids: CASSEGRGGELFF. The CDR3 region has the DNA TGTGCCAGCAGTGAAGGACGGGGCGGGGAGCTGTTTTTT.

This clone appeared once. This chain connects TRBV9 to TRBJ2-7, with 8 bases lining up with TRBD2. Germline CDR1 reads SGDLS; CDR2 reads YYNGEE. This CDR3 has 16 residues. The trim removed 0 bases at V and 5 bases at J, leaving 10 bases unmatched. DNA for the CDR3: TGTGCCAGCAGCGTAGGGAGGAGCGGGAGAATCAACGAGCAGTACTTC. It codes for CASSVGRSGRINEQYF. Full variable domain (rest looked up from reference TRBV9 and TRBJ2-7): DSGVTQTPKHLITATGQRVTLRCSPRSGDLSVYWYQQSLDQGLQFLIQYYNGEERAKGNILERFSAQQFPDLHSELNLSSLELGDSALYFCASSVGRSGRINEQYFGPGTRLTVT.

V usage is TRBV6-6 and J usage is TRBJ2-7; D possibly uses TRBD1 or TRBD2 (6 bases each). The CDR3 loop spans 13 amino acids. V lost 7 bases, J lost 3 bases, and 13 bases lay in between. Germline V gene sequence: CDR1 MNHNY, CDR2 SVGAGI (reference sequence). The CDR3 DNA reads TGTGCCAGCATCGGGGGACAAAGCTACGAGCAGTACTTC. Its protein product is CASIGGQSYEQYF.

The chain combines TRBV7-2 with TRBJ2-2; a possible D gene is TRBD2 (5 bases). Germline CDR1 reads SGHTA; CDR2 reads FQGNSA. This CDR3 is 13 amino acids long. The V end lost 5 bases, the J end lost 5 bases, and 9 bases lay between the germline ends. In DNA, the CDR3 is TGTGCCAGCAGCGAGAGGGCGACCGGGGAGCTGTTTTTT. It specifies CASSERATGELFF.

The chain has TRBV28 and TRBJ1-1; possibly TRBD1 for D (5 bases). The V gene's germline CDR1 is MDHEN and CDR2 SYDVKM. This CDR3 comprises 15 residues. V was clipped by 2 bases and J by 4 bases, with 14 bases between them. The CDR3 is CASSLGGGAPTEAFF. The DNA of the CDR3 is TGTGCCAGCAGTTTAGGGGGTGGGGCCCCCACTGAAGCTTTCTTT.

V usage is TRBV27 and J usage is TRBJ2-1, with 8 bases aligning to TRBD2. The CDR3 runs 16 residues. The germline gives CDR1 MNHEY, CDR2 SMNVEV (reference sequence). With V trimmed by 6 bases and J by 7 bases, 14 bases remained unmatched. This CDR3 reads CASSFLSAGVRNEQFF. CDR3 coding DNA: TGTGCCAGCAGCTTTCTGTCAGCGGGAGTTCGGAATGAGCAGTTCTTC.

V is TRBV4-1 and J is TRBJ1-1, with D uncertain. Trimming took off 4 bases at V and 1 base at J, with 19 bases between the two ends. The CDR3 extends over 17 amino acids. Germline V gene lookup returns CDR1 MGHRA and CDR2 YSYEKL. The CDR3 sequence: CASSLPGRGEENTEAFF. CDR3 nucleotide sequence: TGCGCCAGCAGCCTTCCCGGGCGTGGAGAGGAGAACACTGAAGCTTTCTTT.

The J gene is TRBJ2-7, the V gene TRBV10-1; 9 positions match TRBD1. The germline CDR1 and CDR2 sequences are WNHNN and SYGVQD (reference sequence). This CDR3 is built from 17 residues. With 0 bases clipped from V and 5 bases from J, the junction kept 11 bases outside the gene matches. The CDR3 spells CASSESGGQGLVNEQYF. CDR3 in DNA: TGCGCCAGCAGTGAGTCGGGCGGACAGGGGTTGGTCAACGAGCAGTACTTC.